These T cell receptor beta chains were read from a single sample in a study of blood T cell repertoires in COVID-19. The data were produced by immunoSEQ multiplex PCR, yet TCRdb's version contains in-frame clones alone and is incomplete. The repertoire holds some 220,000 clones, with 80% to 90% as singletons. The sequencing input was PBMCs or T cells enriched from blood (not recorded which). These receptors were collected from a woman aged 50 to 60 in a cohort exposed to, infected with or recovered from COVID-19 (not recorded which). Each CDR3 is given with its conserved first and last residue. The D gene is left open where the match is weak. Clone size is not always given. Where it is, it says once, few, many or a class for expanded clones.

J gene,V gene,clone size,CDR3 length,D gene,CDR3 DNA,CDR3 protein
TRBJ1-5,TRBV7-8,NA,14,NA,TGTGCCAGCAGCTCCGGGAGGAGCAATCAGCCCCAGCATTTT,CASSSGRSNQPQHF
TRBJ2-3,TRBV7-6,NA,14,NA,TGTGCCAGCAGTCGGACAAGAAGCACAGATACGCAGTATTTT,CASSRTRSTDTQYF
TRBJ1-1,TRBV7-9,few,14,TRBD1,TGTGCCAGCAGCCTACAGGGGGCTACCGGGGAAGCTTTCTTT,CASSLQGATGEAFF
TRBJ1-2,TRBV9,NA,15,NA,TGTGCCAGCAGCATACGGACAGCTAGGCAGGGTGGCTACACCTTC,CASSIRTARQGGYTF
TRBJ1-3,TRBV12-3/TRBV12-4,NA,13,TRBD1,TGTGCCAGCAGCCTAGGGACAGGGGACACCATATATTTT,CASSLGTGDTIYF
TRBJ2-2,TRBV15,NA,16,NA,TGTGCCACCAGCAGAGATTCAGGGGTGAACACCGGGGAGCTGTTTTTT,CATSRDSGVNTGELFF
TRBJ1-5,TRBV28,NA,13,NA,TGTGCCAGTAAACCAGGGGGCAATCAGCCCCAGCATTTT,CASKPGGNQPQHF
TRBJ2-7,TRBV11-2,NA,13,TRBD2,TGTGCCAGCAGCACACCGGGGGGGGTCGAGCAGTACTTC,CASSTPGGVEQYF
TRBJ1-2,TRBV4-3,NA,16,TRBD1,TGCGCCAGCAGCCAAGAATTGGACCGGACAGGGGTTGGCTACACCTTC,CASSQELDRTGVGYTF
TRBJ1-5,TRBV24-1,NA,17,NA,TGTGCCACCAGTGATTCTGCCCAGGCTTTTATCAATCAGCCCCAGCATTTT,CATSDSAQAFINQPQHF
TRBJ1-6,TRBV9,NA,17,NA,TGTGCCAGCAGCGTAGTGGACAGACCCTCCTATAATTCACCCCTCCACTTT,CASSVVDRPSYNSPLHF
TRBJ2-1,TRBV7-2,NA,14,TRBD1,TGTGCCAGCAGCCCTCAAACAGGGGACAATGAGCAGTTCTTC,CASSPQTGDNEQFF
TRBJ2-1,TRBV7-8,once,15,TRBD2,TGTGCCAGCAGCTTAGGGGCTAGCGGGGGCCATGAGCAGTTCTTC,CASSLGASGGHEQFF
TRBJ2-1,TRBV5-1,NA,15,TRBD2,TGCGCCAGCAGCCATTCGATCATCGCGGGAGTTGAGCAGTTCTTC,CASSHSIIAGVEQFF
TRBJ1-3,TRBV3-1/TRBV3-2,few,16,NA,TGTGCCAGCAGCCCCACGGGGTGGGGATCTGGAAACACCATATATTTT,CASSPTGWGSGNTIYF
TRBJ1-3,TRBV5-1,NA,16,NA,TGCGCCAGCAGCTTGTCAACCGGGAGCTCTGGAAACACCATATATTTT,CASSLSTGSSGNTIYF
TRBJ1-1,TRBV28,NA,15,TRBD1,TGTGCCAGCAGTTCCTATCCGGGACAGGGAACTGAAGCTTTCTTT,CASSSYPGQGTEAFF
TRBJ2-7,TRBV27,NA,12,TRBD1,TGTGCCAGCAGTCTACAGGGGGACGAGCAGTACTTC,CASSLQGDEQYF
TRBJ1-6,TRBV6-4,NA,17,NA,TGTGCCAGCAGTGACTCCCAGGGAAGCTCCTATAATTCACCCCTCCACTTT,CASSDSQGSSYNSPLHF
TRBJ1-5,TRBV27,once,13,NA,TGTGCCGTAGGGAGGAATAGCAATCAGCCCCAGCATTTT,CAVGRNSNQPQHF
TRBJ2-1,TRBV5-1,NA,14,NA,TGCGCCAGCAGCTGGGGGGGGCCCTCCCCTGAGCAGTTCTTC,CASSWGGPSPEQFF
TRBJ2-5,TRBV6-5,NA,15,NA,TGTGCCAGCAGTCCAAGACAGGGAGGATTGGAGACCCAGTACTTC,CASSPRQGGLETQYF
TRBJ2-1,TRBV2,NA,16,TRBD2,TGTGCCAGCCCGCCCCTCAGCGGGGGCCCCTTGGATGAGCAGTTCTTC,CASPPLSGGPLDEQFF
TRBJ2-2,TRBV5-6,NA,15,NA,TGTGCCAGCAGCTTGGCGGGGGAGAACACCGGGGAGCTGTTTTTT,CASSLAGENTGELFF
TRBJ1-5,TRBV4-1,NA,18,NA,TGCGCCAGCAGCCAAGATTTGGGGGCTACAGCCGCCCATCAGCCCCAGCATTTT,CASSQDLGATAAHQPQHF
TRBJ1-5,TRBV4-3,NA,15,NA,TGCGCCAGCAGCCAAGATTGGCAGTTAAATCAGCCCCAGCATTTT,CASSQDWQLNQPQHF
TRBJ1-1,TRBV6-5,NA,15,TRBD1,TGTGCCAGCAGTTACTCAAACAGGGGGAGAACTGAAGCTTTCTTT,CASSYSNRGRTEAFF
TRBJ1-5,TRBV19,NA,17,TRBD1,TGTGCCAGTAGTATAGGCCGGACAGGGGGTCGGGGCCAGCCCCAGCATTTT,CASSIGRTGGRGQPQHF
TRBJ2-3,TRBV7-6,NA,15,NA,TGTGCCAGCAGCTTTGGAGGGGGGGGCACAGATACGCAGTATTTT,CASSFGGGGTDTQYF
TRBJ2-1,TRBV5-1,once,13,TRBD2,TGCGCCAGCAGCTTTAGCGGGGGGGGTGAGCAGTTCTTC,CASSFSGGGEQFF
TRBJ2-2,TRBV10-3,NA,15,TRBD1,TGTGCCATCAGTACGGGACAGGGGTTAGCCGGGGAGCTGTTTTTT,CAISTGQGLAGELFF
TRBJ2-7,TRBV5-1,NA,13,NA,TGCGCCAGCAGCCCGGACATGGGATGGGAGCAGTACTTC,CASSPDMGWEQYF
TRBJ2-2,TRBV9,NA,18,TRBD1,TGTGCCAGCAGCGTAGCGCCCCCGGGACAGATAAACACCGGGGAGCTGTTTTTT,CASSVAPPGQINTGELFF
TRBJ1-3,TRBV7-2,NA,15,NA,TGTGCCAGCACCTCAGACGGGAACTCTGGAAACACCATATATTTT,CASTSDGNSGNTIYF
TRBJ1-6,TRBV2,NA,15,TRBD1,TGTGCCAGCAGTGAACGGGGGACAGGGTACTCACCCCTCCACTTT,CASSERGTGYSPLHF
TRBJ2-3,TRBV5-6,NA,17,TRBD1,TGTGCCAGCACCCGTCCCCCCGGGACAGGGGTTGTAGATACGCAGTATTTT,CASTRPPGTGVVDTQYF
TRBJ1-3,TRBV7-8,NA,17,NA,TGTGCCAGCAGCCGCTTATGGAGCGGCAGCTCTGGAAACACCATATATTTT,CASSRLWSGSSGNTIYF
TRBJ2-5,TRBV3-1/TRBV3-2,NA,13,NA,TGTGCCAGCAGCCAAGGGGCGAAAGGGACCCAGTACTTC,CASSQGAKGTQYF
TRBJ1-6,TRBV5-4,once,14,NA,TGTGCCAGCAGTTCCGGTGAACCGAATTCACCCCTCCACTTT,CASSSGEPNSPLHF
TRBJ1-1,TRBV6-5,NA,14,NA,TGTGCCAGCACCTCCGGGGGGTTGGTCACTGAAGCTTTCTTT,CASTSGGLVTEAFF
TRBJ1-1,TRBV4-3,NA,12,NA,TGCGCCAGCAGCCGGATAGCAGGGGAAGCTTTCTTT,CASSRIAGEAFF
TRBJ1-5,TRBV10-3,once,18,NA,TGTGCCATCAGTGCCGCTCAAGGGGGGGCGCTAGGGAATCAGCCCCAGCATTTT,CAISAAQGGALGNQPQHF
TRBJ1-6,TRBV7-3,NA,18,NA,TGTGCCAGCAGCTTAGAGAGGGAAGATACAGGGTTTAATTCACCCCTCCACTTT,CASSLEREDTGFNSPLHF
TRBJ2-2,TRBV15,NA,18,TRBD2,TGTGCCACCAGCGGTACTATCCTGTCGGGAGGACTGACCGGGGAGCTGTTTTTT,CATSGTILSGGLTGELFF
TRBJ1-2,TRBV19,NA,12,NA,TGTGCCGCCAGGGGCAGGGTCTATGGCTACACCTTC,CAARGRVYGYTF
TRBJ1-1,TRBV5-4,NA,15,TRBD1,TGTGCCAGCAGCACCCGACAGGGGGCACCCACTGAAGCTTTCTTT,CASSTRQGAPTEAFF
TRBJ1-6,TRBV9,few,16,TRBD1,TGTGCCAGCAGCGCCTTACCGGGACAGGGGGGTTCACCCCTCCACTTT,CASSALPGQGGSPLHF
TRBJ1-2,TRBV4-3,NA,16,NA,TGCGCCAGCAGCCCCAGGGCGGGGGGACACCTCTATGGCTACACCTTC,CASSPRAGGHLYGYTF
TRBJ1-2,TRBV24-1,NA,13,NA,TGTGCCACCAGTGATTCATCGGTAAGAAGCTACACCTTC,CATSDSSVRSYTF
TRBJ1-1,TRBV6-6,NA,15,NA,TGTGCCAGCAGTTACATTTCGGGGTTGAACACTGAAGCTTTCTTT,CASSYISGLNTEAFF
TRBJ1-1,TRBV7-9,NA,11,NA,TGTGCCAGCAGCTTAAATAGTCAAGCTTTCTTT,CASSLNSQAFF
TRBJ1-1,TRBV6-1,NA,15,NA,TGTGCCAGCAGTGAATTAAGATTTTGGGGCGCTGAAGCTTTCTTT,CASSELRFWGAEAFF
TRBJ1-2,TRBV3-1/TRBV3-2,NA,15,NA,TGTGCCAGCAGCCAAGATTATAATGGGGGCGGTGGCTACACCTTC,CASSQDYNGGGGYTF
TRBJ1-2,TRBV9,NA,14,NA,TGTGCCAGCAGCACTACATCCTCTAACTATGGCTACACCTTC,CASSTTSSNYGYTF